This T cell receptor beta chain was sequenced in a study of regulatory T cells in long-lasting Graves disease (dated by TCRdb to the early 2020s). Study-level background: Newly diagnosed Graves' disease patients had taken antithyroid drugs for less than 3 months. The study was registered as a clinical trial and conducted in China. A total of around 33 samples underwent TCR sequencing, from some 13 patients with persistent Graves' disease and approximately 20 patients with newly diagnosed Graves' disease. Persistent Graves' disease patients were compared with newly diagnosed Graves' disease patients by peripheral blood TCR sequencing and RNA sequencing.

The study at large found these results: Sequencing and analysis were limited to the TCR beta chain. The authors acknowledged the small sample size as a limitation that may reduce accuracy. Preferential use of TRBV28, TRBJ1-2 and TRBJ2-5 was observed in persistent disease, whereas TRBV20-1 and TRBJ2-1 were favored in newly diagnosed disease. The study examined only peripheral blood because the primary lesion, thyroid tissue, could not be accessed. A larger number of public clonotypes was shared among persistent patients (fewer than 3,000) than among newly diagnosed patients (approximately 1,000). Compared with newly diagnosed patients, persistent Graves' disease patients had lower TCR Shannon entropy and fewer highly expanded clones, which suggests clonal expansion.

CDR1 and CDR2, per the germline V gene, are MNHNS and SASEGT. The CDR3, cysteine through phenylalanine, is 14 amino acids long. The read is trimmed to its CDR3 DNA, 42 bases read in frame from base 1. The junction shows trimming of 7 bases on V and 3 bases on J, plus 16 bases between the germline ends. Library prep was done by multiplex PCR. Sequenced on an Illumina HiSeq 4000. To build TCR beta libraries, CDR3 regions were amplified by Arm-PCR using iRepertoire HTBI primers. Before sequencing, the PCR products underwent gel purification. Concerning the study's data processing: Across samples, roughly 60 TRBV and 14 TRBJ segments were identified and used for gene usage analysis of CDR3 amino acid clonotypes. COPE and FqMerger were used to merge filtered high-quality paired reads into contigs. Contigs were aligned with BLAST to IMGT TRBV, TRBD and TRBJ reference genes, and CDR3 was defined per IMGT. Any clonotype with a frequency above 0.1% was classified as a highly expanded clone. Shannon entropy served as the measure of repertoire diversity, while the Gini coefficient captured V-J evenness. Clonotypes shared by more than one individual were considered public. Starting from the raw public reads, TCRdb applied fastp trimming at Q25, assembled clones with MiXCR and retained in-frame beta chains. Each record represents a unique CDR3 protein, reported with the most common genes and DNA among its rows. These V and J calls derive from TCRdb rather than the authors' analysis. Present in this sample are around 360,000 distinct CDR3 sequences, roughly 17% of which were seen just once. Together, the top ten hold 20% to 25% of the sample.

This clonotype was detected ten times or more. Its antigen is unknown. Nothing much larger sits one base from this clone, and base qualities are not available. According to the study, the label for this sample's time point signals: newly diagnosed GD, antithyroid drugs for less than 3 months. For both TCR sequencing and RNA sequencing, RNA was extracted from PBMCs using TRIzol. Graves' disease was diagnosed according to American Thyroid Association guidelines. Recruitment of patients was carried out at an endocrinology department in Xi'an, China. Each patient gave approximately 8.8 milliliters of peripheral blood, collected in an EDTA anticoagulant tube. Ficoll Paque Plus density gradient separation was used to isolate PBMCs, and no additional T cell sorting was done. An Agilent 2100 Bioanalyzer and agarose gel were used to check RNA quality, and a NanoDrop 2000 was used to measure RNA concentration.

This same sample was also part of a study on T cells in Graves' hyperthyroidism and ophthalmopathy. Per that second paper: Stable Graves' hyperthyroidism was defined as no progression to ophthalmopathy during 18 months of follow-up. Hyperthyroidism patients were newly diagnosed, with disease duration under 2 months, and aged 18 to 65 years. Patients with uncontrolled infections, other autoimmune diseases, pregnancy or lactation were excluded. Diagnoses were established on the basis of clinical symptoms, serum thyroxine and TRAb, thyroid ultrasound, and orbital computed tomography. For the first round of RT-PCR on the TCR CDR3, the HTBI primer set was used together with the Qiagen OneStep RT-PCR kit. Most expanded thyroid clonotypes (frequency above 0.001) were also detected in blood, a finding suggesting that blood repertoires may reflect thyroid immune responses. A model built on a 13 V-J signature distinguished ophthalmopathy from stable hyperthyroidism, reaching around 90% sensitivity and about 81% specificity in cross-validation and 80%/75% in testing. In validation, the model predicted progression to ophthalmopathy a median of about 6.8 months before onset, with around 70% sensitivity and roughly 72% specificity. A discovery cohort of about a hundred patients, about 44 with Graves' ophthalmopathy and under 60 with stable Graves' hyperthyroidism, was used to find distinguishing TCR V-J signatures. Prospective prediction of ophthalmopathy was tested in an independent validation cohort of 18 to 20 hyperthyroidism patients and some 17 patients who later progressed to ophthalmopathy. The roughly 94 discovery patients were randomly divided into training and test sets at a 7:3 ratio. In six Graves' hyperthyroidism patients, the study also compared T-cell repertoires from thyroid tissue with T-cell repertoires from blood. Following sampling, methimazole starting at 30 mg daily was given to hyperthyroidism patients, and high-dose intravenous methylprednisolone was given to ophthalmopathy patients. Libraries were constructed in a second round of multiplex PCR, after which size selection and purification were carried out. The libraries were sequenced on an Illumina HiSeq2000 using paired-end 100 bp reads. SOAPnuke was used to process the raw data, throwing out any read that contained adapters or uncalled bases, had a mean Phred below 15, or lacked an exact constant-primer or identifier match. COPE v1.2.5 was used to merge high-quality paired reads, and clonotypes were defined as unique nucleotide sequences. MiTCR v1.1 was used to align clonotypes to the IMGT TRBV, TRBD and TRBJ reference segments. The analysis included only V-J combinations with a frequency above 0.0001, which together covered 99.2% of the repertoires. The TCS score was defined as F50 (clonal expansion) divided by E x V (chaos), with BLOSUM62-based TCRdist calculated between CDR3 peptides within each V-J. Welch's t-statistics and random forest reduced some 510 V-J features to about 13, which were used in a naive Bayes classifier (R e1071). No statistical method was used to fix the sample size in advance, and group allocation was not hidden from the investigators. According to the paper, TCR Vbeta CDR3 sequencing was carried out on more than 120 peripheral blood samples, which came from over 40 ophthalmopathy, 80 or so hyperthyroidism and around 17 progressor patients.

The V gene is TRBV6-1 and the J gene is TRBJ2-7; confidence is insufficient to name the D gene. This material consisted of peripheral blood mononuclear cells (PBMCs), taken at new diagnosis, from a patient treated with antithyroid drugs. The receptor was isolated from a young woman with Graves disease. Donor details come from another sample of the same person, matched by shared clones. In nucleotides, the sequence is TGTGCCAGCAACGGACGCGCTAAAAGCTACGAGCAGTACTTC. It encodes CASNGRAKSYEQYF.